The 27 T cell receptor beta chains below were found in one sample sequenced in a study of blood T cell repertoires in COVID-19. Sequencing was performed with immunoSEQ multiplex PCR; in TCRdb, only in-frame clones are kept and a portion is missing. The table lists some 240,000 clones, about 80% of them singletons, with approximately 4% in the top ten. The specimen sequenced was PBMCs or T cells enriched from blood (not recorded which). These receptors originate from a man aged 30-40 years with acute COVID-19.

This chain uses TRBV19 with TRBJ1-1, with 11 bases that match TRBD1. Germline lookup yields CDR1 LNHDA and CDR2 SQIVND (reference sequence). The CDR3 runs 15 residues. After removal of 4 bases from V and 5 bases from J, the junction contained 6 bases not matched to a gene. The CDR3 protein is CASSTPDRGLTEAFF. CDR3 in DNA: TGTGCCAGTAGTACCCCGGACAGGGGGCTGACTGAAGCTTTCTTT.

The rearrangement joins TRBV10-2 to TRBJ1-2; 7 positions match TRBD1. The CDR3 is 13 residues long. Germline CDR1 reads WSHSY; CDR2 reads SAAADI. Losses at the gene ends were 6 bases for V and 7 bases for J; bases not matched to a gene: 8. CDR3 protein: CASRDTGAGGYTF. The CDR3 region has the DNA TGCGCCAGCAGAGATACAGGGGCCGGTGGCTACACCTTC.

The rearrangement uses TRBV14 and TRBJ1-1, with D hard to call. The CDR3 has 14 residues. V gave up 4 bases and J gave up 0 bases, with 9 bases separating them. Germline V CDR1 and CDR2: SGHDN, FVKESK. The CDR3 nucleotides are TGTGCCAGCAGCCCGCCGAGCATGAACACTGAAGCTTTCTTT. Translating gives CASSPPSMNTEAFF.

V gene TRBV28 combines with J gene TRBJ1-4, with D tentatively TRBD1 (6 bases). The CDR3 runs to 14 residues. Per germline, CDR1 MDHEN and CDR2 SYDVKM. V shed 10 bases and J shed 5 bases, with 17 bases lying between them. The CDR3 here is CATRRGHTNEKLFF. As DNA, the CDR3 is TGTGCCACCCGAAGGGGACATACCAATGAAAAACTGTTTTTT.

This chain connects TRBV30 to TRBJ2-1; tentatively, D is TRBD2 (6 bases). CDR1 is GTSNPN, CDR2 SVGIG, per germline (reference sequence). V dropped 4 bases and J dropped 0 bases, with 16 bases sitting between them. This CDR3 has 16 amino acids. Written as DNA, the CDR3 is TGTGCCTGGACCCCCAGCGGGCCTCACTCCTACAATGAGCAGTTCTTC. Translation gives CAWTPSGPHSYNEQFF.

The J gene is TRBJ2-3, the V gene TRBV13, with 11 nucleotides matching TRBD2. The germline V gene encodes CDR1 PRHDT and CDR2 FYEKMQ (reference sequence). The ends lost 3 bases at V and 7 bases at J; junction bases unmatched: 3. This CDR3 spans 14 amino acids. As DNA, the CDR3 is TGTGCCAGCAGCTTTACTAGCGGGAGATATACGCAGTATTTT. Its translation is CASSFTSGRYTQYF.

Written as DNA, the CDR3 is TGTGCCAGCAGCCCAACTGACAGGGTCAATGAGCAGTTCTTC. It is translated as CASSPTDRVNEQFF. The J gene is TRBJ2-1, the V gene TRBV5-4, with TRBD1 matching 7 bases. Germline V gives CDR1 SGHNT, CDR2 YYREEE (reference sequence). J lost 6 bases, V lost 4 bases, and 7 bases had no gene match. The CDR3 loop spans 14 amino acids. Together with reference TRBV5-4 and TRBJ2-1, the CDR3 gives the full variable domain: ETGVTQSPTHLIKTRGQQVTLRCSSQSGHNTVSWYQQALGQGPQFIFQYYREEENGRGNFPPRFSGLQFPNYSSELNVNALELDDSALYLCASSPTDRVNEQFFGPGTRLTVL.

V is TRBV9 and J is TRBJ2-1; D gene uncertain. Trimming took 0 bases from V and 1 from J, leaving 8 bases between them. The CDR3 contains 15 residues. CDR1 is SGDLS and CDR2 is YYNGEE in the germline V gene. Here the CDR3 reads CASSVAETSYNEQFF. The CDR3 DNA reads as TGTGCCAGCAGCGTAGCCGAGACTTCCTACAATGAGCAGTTCTTC. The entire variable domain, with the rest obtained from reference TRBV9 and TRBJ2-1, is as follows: DSGVTQTPKHLITATGQRVTLRCSPRSGDLSVYWYQQSLDQGLQFLIQYYNGEERAKGNILERFSAQQFPDLHSELNLSSLELGDSALYFCASSVAETSYNEQFFGPGTRLTVL.

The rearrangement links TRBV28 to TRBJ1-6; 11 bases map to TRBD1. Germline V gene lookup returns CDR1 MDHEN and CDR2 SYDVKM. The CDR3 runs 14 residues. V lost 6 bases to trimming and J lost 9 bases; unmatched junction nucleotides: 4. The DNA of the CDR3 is TGTGCCAGCAGACCCGGGACAGGGGGTTCACCCCTCCACTTT. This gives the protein CASRPGTGGSPLHF.

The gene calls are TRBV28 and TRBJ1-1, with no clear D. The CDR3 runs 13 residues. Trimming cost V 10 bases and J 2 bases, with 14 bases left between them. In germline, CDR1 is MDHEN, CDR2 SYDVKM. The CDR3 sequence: CATLGGLNTEAFF. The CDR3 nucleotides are TGTGCCACCCTGGGCGGGCTCAACACTGAAGCTTTCTTT.

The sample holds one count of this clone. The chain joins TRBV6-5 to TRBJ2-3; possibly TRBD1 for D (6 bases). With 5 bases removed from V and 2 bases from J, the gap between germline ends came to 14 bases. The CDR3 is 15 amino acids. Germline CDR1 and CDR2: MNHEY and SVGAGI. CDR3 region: CASSSLRGNTDTQYF. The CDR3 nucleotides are TGTGCCAGCAGTAGCCTTAGGGGGAACACAGATACGCAGTATTTT.

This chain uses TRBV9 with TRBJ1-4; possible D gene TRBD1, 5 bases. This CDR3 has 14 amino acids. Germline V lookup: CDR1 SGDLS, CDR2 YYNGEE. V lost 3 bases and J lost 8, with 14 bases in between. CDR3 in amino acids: CASSEGWTEEKLFF. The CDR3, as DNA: TGTGCCAGCAGCGAGGGGTGGACCGAGGAAAAACTGTTTTTT.

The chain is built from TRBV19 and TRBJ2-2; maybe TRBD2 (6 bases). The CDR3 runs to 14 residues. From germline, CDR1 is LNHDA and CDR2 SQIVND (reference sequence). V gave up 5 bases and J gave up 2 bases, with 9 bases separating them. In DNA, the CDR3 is TGTGCCAGTAGTCCGGGACTTAACACCGGGGAGCTGTTTTTT. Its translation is CASSPGLNTGELFF.

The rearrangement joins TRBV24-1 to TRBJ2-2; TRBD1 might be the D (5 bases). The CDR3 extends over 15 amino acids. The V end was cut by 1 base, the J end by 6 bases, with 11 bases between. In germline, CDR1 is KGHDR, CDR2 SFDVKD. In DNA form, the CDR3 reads TGTGCCACCAGTGATTTCGGACAACGGGCCGGGGAGCTGTTTTTT. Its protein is CATSDFGQRAGELFF.

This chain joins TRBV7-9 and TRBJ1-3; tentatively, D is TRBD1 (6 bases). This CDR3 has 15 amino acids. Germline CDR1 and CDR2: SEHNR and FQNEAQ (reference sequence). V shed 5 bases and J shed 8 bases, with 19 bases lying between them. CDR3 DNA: TGTGCCAGCAGCCGGCTAATCACAGGGCGCCACACCATATATTTT. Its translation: CASSRLITGRHTIYF.

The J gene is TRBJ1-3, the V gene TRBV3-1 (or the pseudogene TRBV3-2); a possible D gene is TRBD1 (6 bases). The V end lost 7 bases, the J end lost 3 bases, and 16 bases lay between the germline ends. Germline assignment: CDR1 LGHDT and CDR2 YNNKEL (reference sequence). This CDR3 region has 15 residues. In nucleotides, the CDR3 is TGTGCCAGCACTTTGACAGGAGTTTATGGAAACACCATATATTTT. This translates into CASTLTGVYGNTIYF.

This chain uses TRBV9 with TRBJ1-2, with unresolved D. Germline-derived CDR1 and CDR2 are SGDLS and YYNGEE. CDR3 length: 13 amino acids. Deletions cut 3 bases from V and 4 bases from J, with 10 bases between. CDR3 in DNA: TGTGCCAGCAGCGCTTCGGGGTTCTATGGCTACACCTTC. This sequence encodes CASSASGFYGYTF.

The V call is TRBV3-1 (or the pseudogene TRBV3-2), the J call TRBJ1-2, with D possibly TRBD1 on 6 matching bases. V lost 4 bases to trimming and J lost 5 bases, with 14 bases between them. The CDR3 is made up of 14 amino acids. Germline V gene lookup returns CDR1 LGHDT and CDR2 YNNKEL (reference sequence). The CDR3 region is CASSRRQVIYGYTF. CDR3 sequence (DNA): TGTGCCAGCAGCCGTCGACAGGTTATTTATGGCTACACCTTC.

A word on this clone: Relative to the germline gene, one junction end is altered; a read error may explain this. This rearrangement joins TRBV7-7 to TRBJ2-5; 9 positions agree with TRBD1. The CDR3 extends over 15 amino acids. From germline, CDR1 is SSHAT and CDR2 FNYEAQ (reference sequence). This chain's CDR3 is CASSSTGGIGETQYF. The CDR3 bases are TGTGCTAGCAGCTCGACAGGGGGGATAGGAGAGACCCAGTACTTC.

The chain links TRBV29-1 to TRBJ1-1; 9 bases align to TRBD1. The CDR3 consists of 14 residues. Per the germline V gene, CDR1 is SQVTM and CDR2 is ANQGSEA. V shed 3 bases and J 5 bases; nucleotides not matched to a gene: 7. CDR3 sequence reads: CSVDTGGIGTEAFF. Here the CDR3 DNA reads TGCAGCGTTGATACAGGGGGCATAGGGACTGAAGCTTTCTTT.

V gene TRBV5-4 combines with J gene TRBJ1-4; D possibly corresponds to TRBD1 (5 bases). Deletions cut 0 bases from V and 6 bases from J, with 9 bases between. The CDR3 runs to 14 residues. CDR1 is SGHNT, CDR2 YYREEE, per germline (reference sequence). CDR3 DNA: TGTGCCAGCAGCTTGGCCGGAGGGGATGAAAAACTGTTTTTT. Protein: CASSLAGGDEKLFF.

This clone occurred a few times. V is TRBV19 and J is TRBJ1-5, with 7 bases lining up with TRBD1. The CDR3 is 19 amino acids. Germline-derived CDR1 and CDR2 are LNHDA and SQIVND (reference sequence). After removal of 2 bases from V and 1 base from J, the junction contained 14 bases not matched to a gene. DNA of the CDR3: TGTGCCAGTAGTATATCTGGCGACAGGGTACGTTCCAGCAATCAGCCCCAGCATTTT. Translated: CASSISGDRVRSSNQPQHF. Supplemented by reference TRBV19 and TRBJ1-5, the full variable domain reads DGGITQSPKYLFRKEGQNVTLSCEQNLNHDAMYWYRQDPGQGLRLIYYSQIVNDFQKGDIAEGYSVSREKKESFPLTVTSAQKNPTAFYLCASSISGDRVRSSNQPQHFGDGTRLSIL.

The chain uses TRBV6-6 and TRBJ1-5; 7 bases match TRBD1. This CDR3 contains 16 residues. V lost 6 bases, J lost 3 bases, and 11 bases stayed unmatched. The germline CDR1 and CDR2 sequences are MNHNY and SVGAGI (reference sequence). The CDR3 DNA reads TGTGCCAGCAGCGACCACCAGGGGGGTTTCAATCAGCCCCAGCATTTT. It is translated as CASSDHQGGFNQPQHF.

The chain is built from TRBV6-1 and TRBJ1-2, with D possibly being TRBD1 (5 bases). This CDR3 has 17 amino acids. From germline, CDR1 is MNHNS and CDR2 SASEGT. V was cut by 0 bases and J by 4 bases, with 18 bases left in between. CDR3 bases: TGTGCCAGCAGTGAAGCTTCGAGCAGGGTACGGGTCTATGGCTACACCTTC. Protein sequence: CASSEASSRVRVYGYTF.

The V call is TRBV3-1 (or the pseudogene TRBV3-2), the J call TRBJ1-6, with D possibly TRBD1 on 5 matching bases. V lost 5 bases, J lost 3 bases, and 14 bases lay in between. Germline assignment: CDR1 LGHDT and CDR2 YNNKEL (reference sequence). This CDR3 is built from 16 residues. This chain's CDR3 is CASSFQPGHYNSPLHF. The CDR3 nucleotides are TGTGCCAGCAGCTTTCAACCCGGACACTATAATTCACCCCTCCACTTT.

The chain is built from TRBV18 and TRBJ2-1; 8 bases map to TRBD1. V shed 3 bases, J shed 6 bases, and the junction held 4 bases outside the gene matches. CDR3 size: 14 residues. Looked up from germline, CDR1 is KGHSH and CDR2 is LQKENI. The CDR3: CASSPTGALNEQFF. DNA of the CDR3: TGTGCCAGCTCACCGACAGGGGCACTCAATGAGCAGTTCTTC.

DNA for the CDR3: TGTGCCAGCAGTTTCCAGTCACCCCTCCACTTT. Translating it yields CASSFQSPLHF. This chain joins TRBV12-3 or TRBV12-4 and TRBJ1-6; D is unclear. Trimming took 3 bases from V and 10 from J, leaving 4 bases between them. The CDR3 is 11 amino acids.